These 10 T cell receptor beta chains share one sample of origin, sequenced in a study of metastatic and nonmetastatic thyroid tumors. TCRdb reassembled clones from the PCR reads with MiXCR. Among about 39,000 clones listed, about 12% were seen once. Each patient came to thyroid surgery without any prior treatment (of any kind). The specimen was blood. The receptors stem from a male donor with papillary thyroid cancer or a benign thyroid nodule (not recorded which). Some clones in this sample may be carry-over from other donors' samples.

This clone came up many times. The chain couples TRBV25-1 to TRBJ2-7; D remains unclear. Germline loops: CDR1 MGHDK, CDR2 SYGVNS. The V gene lost 4 bases and the J gene lost 0 bases, with 7 bases spanning the gap. CDR3 length: 13 residues. In DNA form, the CDR3 reads TGTGCCAGCAGTGTACCACTCTCCTACGAGCAGTACTTC. This translates into CASSVPLSYEQYF.

V usage is TRBV3-1 and J usage is TRBJ2-7; D remains unclear. Germline lookup yields CDR1 LGHDT and CDR2 YNNKEL (reference sequence). This CDR3 has 16 amino acids. Trimming shortened V by 2 bases and J by 5 bases, and 19 bases separated the two germline ends. CDR3 region: CASSQPATPYPHEQYF. DNA of the CDR3: TGTGCCAGCAGCCAACCAGCGACCCCATACCCCCACGAGCAGTACTTC.

Many counts were recorded for this clone. The junction shows a germline mismatch at one end, possibly a read error. The chain carries TRBV4-1 and TRBJ2-7; D gene uncertain. The CDR3 runs to 16 residues. CDR1 and CDR2 (germline): MGHRA, YSYEKL. In DNA, the CDR3 is TGCGCCAGCAGCCAAGTCCCAGGCGGTAGCTCCTACGAGCGGTACTTC. Residues: CASSQVPGGSSYERYF.

Details on this clone: A much larger clone lies one base from this, so it may be a read error. This sample includes further DNA sequences coding for the same CDR3. The chain is built from TRBV6-1 and TRBJ1-2, with D maybe TRBD1 (6 bases). The germline V gene has CDR1 MNHNS and CDR2 SASEGT. The CDR3 is 16 amino acids. CDR3 sequence: CASSPTGGLSNYGYTF. The CDR3 region has the DNA TGCGCCAGCAGCCCGACAGGTGGCCTCTCTAACTATGGCTACACCTTC.

In this sample, this clone turned up many times. The V gene is TRBV5-1, the J gene TRBJ1-2; D is possibly TRBD1 (6 bases). The CDR3 spans 15 residues. The germline V and J ends were trimmed by 7 bases and 4 bases, with 20 bases remaining between them. CDR1 SGHRS and CDR2 YFSETQ come from the germline V gene. The CDR3 coding sequence is TGCGCCAGCCGATCTCTGGACAGCTGGGCCTATGGCTACACCTTC. Amino acids: CASRSLDSWAYGYTF.

This clone was found many times. CDR3 sequence reads: CSVVGGAGEQYF. The CDR3 bases are TGCAGCGTTGTAGGGGGCGCGGGGGAGCAGTACTTC. The rearrangement uses TRBV29-1 and TRBJ2-7, with D possibly TRBD1 on 7 matching bases. V was clipped by 4 bases and J by 7 bases, with 14 bases between them. The CDR3 extends over 12 amino acids. Germline CDR1 reads SQVTM; CDR2 reads ANQGSEA.

At least ten counts were recorded for this clone. This chain joins TRBV6-2 or TRBV6-3 and TRBJ2-3; no clear D gene. This CDR3 region has 15 residues. Trimming took off 4 bases at V and 2 bases at J, with 13 bases between the two ends. The germline gives CDR1 MNHEY, CDR2 SVGEGT. In DNA form, the CDR3 reads TGTGCCAGCAGTTCGAACCGCGCGATCACAGATACGCAGTATTTT. Translation: CASSSNRAITDTQYF.

This clone showed up just a few times. V is TRBV19 and J is TRBJ2-2, with D perhaps TRBD1 (6 bases). Germline assignment: CDR1 LNHDA and CDR2 SQIVND (reference sequence). This CDR3 contains 14 residues. V was cut by 3 bases and J by 4 bases, with 9 bases left in between. CDR3: CASSILGGTGELFF. The DNA of the CDR3 is TGTGCCAGTAGTATTTTAGGGGGCACCGGGGAGCTGTTTTTT. Full variable domain (missing parts from reference TRBV19 and TRBJ2-2): DGGITQSPKYLFRKEGQNVTLSCEQNLNHDAMYWYRQDPGQGLRLIYYSQIVNDFQKGDIAEGYSVSREKKESFPLTVTSAQKNPTAFYLCASSILGGTGELFFGEGSRLTVL.

This clone was seen repeatedly, ten times or more. The conserved phenylalanine or tryptophan normally closing the CDR3 is absent here, so this likely arose from a read error. V is TRBV28 and J is TRBJ1-2; 10 nucleotides match TRBD1. Germline V gene data show CDR1 as MDHEN and CDR2 as SYDVKM. The CDR3 totals 14 residues. V lost 8 bases and J lost 10; bases outside the gene matches: 13. CDR3 coding DNA: TGTGCCAGCGTTGAAGGAGGACAGGGGGGCATCTACACCCTC. Its protein is CASVEGGQGGIYTL.

As for this clone: A single base separates this from a much larger clone, so it may be a read error. V and J are TRBV6-5 and TRBJ1-3; D remains unclear. V shed 0 bases and J shed 7 bases, with 19 bases lying between them. Germline V gene sequence: CDR1 MNHEY, CDR2 SVGAGI. The CDR3 length is 17 residues. The CDR3 reads CASSYSIGVGGGNTIYF. DNA of the CDR3: TGTGCCAGCAGTTACTCGATAGGAGTCGGCGGTGGGAACACCATATATTTT.